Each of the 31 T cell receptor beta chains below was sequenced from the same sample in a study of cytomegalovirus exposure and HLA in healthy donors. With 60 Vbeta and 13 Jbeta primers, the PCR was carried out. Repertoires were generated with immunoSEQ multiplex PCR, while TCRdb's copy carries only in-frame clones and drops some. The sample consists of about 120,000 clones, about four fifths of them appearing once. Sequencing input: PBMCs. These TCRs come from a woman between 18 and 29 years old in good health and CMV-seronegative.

CDR3 region: CASSSTGPNEKLFF. Here the CDR3 DNA reads TGTGCCAGCAGTTCGACAGGGCCAAATGAAAAACTGTTTTTT. The chain links TRBV6-5 to TRBJ1-4; 7 positions match TRBD1. This CDR3 spans 14 amino acids. Germline trimming cut 4 bases from V and 5 bases from J; bases unmatched to any gene: 4. Germline V gene lookup returns CDR1 MNHEY and CDR2 SVGAGI.

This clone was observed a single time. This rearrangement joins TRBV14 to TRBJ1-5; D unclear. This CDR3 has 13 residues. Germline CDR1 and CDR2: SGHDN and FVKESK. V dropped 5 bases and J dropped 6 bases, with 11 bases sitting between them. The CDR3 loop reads CASSSDRFQPQHF. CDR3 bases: TGTGCCAGCAGCTCCGATCGGTTTCAGCCCCAGCATTTT.

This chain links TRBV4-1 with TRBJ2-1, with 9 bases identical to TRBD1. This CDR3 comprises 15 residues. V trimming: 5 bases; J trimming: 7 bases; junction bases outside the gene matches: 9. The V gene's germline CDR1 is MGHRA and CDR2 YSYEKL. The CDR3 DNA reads TGCGCCAGCAGCGGCCGTGGGACAGGGCGGAATGAGCAGTTCTTC. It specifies CASSGRGTGRNEQFF.

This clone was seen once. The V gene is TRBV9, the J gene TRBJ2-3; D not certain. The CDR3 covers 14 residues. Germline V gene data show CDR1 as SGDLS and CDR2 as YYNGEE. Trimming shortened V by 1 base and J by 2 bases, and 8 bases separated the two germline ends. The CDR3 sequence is CASSVLRFTDTQYF. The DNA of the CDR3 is TGTGCCAGCAGCGTATTGAGGTTCACAGATACGCAGTATTTT.

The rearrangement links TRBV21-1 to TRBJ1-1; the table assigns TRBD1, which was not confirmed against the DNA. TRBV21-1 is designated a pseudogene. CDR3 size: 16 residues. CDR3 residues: CASSKDPEGADTEAFF. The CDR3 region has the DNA TGTGCCAGCAGCAAAGATCCGGAGGGGGCGGACACTGAAGCTTTCTTT.

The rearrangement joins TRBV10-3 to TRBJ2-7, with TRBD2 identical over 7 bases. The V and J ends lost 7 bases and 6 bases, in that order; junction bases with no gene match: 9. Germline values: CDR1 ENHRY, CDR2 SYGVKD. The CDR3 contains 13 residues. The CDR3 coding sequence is TGTGCCATCATGGCTCTCTCGGGGGGCGAGCAGTACTTC. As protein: CAIMALSGGEQYF.

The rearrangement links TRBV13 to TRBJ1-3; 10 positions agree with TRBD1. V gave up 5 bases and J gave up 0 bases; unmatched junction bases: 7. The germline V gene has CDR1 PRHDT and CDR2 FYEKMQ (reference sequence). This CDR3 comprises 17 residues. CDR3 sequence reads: CASSPDRGVSSGNTIYF. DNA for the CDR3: TGTGCCAGCAGCCCGGACAGGGGGGTGAGCTCTGGAAACACCATATATTTT.

CDR3 DNA sequence: TGTGCCAGCAGTCCGGGACTTAACACAGATACGCAGTATTTT. Protein product: CASSPGLNTDTQYF. The chain joins TRBV27 to TRBJ2-3, with TRBD2 as a possible D gene (6 bases). CDR1 is MNHEY and CDR2 is SMNVEV in the germline V gene (reference sequence). Trimming took 5 bases from V and 2 from J, leaving 11 bases between them. The CDR3 has 14 residues.

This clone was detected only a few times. The CDR3 reads CASGGTGVSYEQYF. CDR3 bases: TGTGCCAGCGGGGGGACAGGGGTGTCGTACGAGCAGTACTTC. The J gene is TRBJ2-7, the V gene TRBV2; 10 nucleotides line up with TRBD1. This CDR3 is built from 14 residues. Germline trimming cut 8 bases from V and 4 bases from J; bases unmatched to any gene: 8. Per the germline V gene, CDR1 is SNHLY and CDR2 is FYNNEI.

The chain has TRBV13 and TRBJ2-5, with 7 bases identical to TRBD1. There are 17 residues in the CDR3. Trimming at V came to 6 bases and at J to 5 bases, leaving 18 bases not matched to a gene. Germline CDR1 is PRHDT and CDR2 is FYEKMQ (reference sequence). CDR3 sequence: CASSFLRGGWPFETQYF. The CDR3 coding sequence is TGTGCCAGCAGTTTCCTCCGAGGGGGCTGGCCGTTCGAGACCCAGTACTTC.

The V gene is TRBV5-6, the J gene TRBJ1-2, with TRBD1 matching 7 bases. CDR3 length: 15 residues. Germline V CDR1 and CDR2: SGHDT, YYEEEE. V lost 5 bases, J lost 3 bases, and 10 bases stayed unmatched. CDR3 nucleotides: TGTGCCAGCAGAACCCCGGGACAGATTGACTATGGCTACACCTTC. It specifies CASRTPGQIDYGYTF.

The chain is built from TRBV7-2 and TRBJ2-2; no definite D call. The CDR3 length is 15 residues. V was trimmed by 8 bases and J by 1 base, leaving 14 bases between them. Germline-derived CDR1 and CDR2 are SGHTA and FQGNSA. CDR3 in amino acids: CASYPPRQNTGELFF. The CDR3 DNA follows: TGTGCCAGCTACCCGCCGCGGCAGAACACCGGGGAGCTGTTTTTT.

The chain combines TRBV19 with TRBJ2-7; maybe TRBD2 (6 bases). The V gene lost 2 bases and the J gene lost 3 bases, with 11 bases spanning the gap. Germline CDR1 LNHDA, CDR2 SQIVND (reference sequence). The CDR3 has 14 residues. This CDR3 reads CASSIKEGGYEQYF. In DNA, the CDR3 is TGTGCCAGTAGTATAAAGGAGGGTGGCTACGAGCAGTACTTC.

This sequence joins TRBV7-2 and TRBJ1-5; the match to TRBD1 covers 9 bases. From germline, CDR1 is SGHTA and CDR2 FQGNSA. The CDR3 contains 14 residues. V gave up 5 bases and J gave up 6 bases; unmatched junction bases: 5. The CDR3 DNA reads TGTGCCAGCAGCACAACAGGGGGCCCTCAGCCCCAGCATTTT. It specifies CASSTTGGPQPQHF.

Here the CDR3 reads CASSGTGGTEAFF. The CDR3 region has the DNA TGTGCCAGCAGCGGGACAGGGGGGACTGAAGCTTTCTTT. This chain connects TRBV9 to TRBJ1-1, with TRBD1 matching over 10 bases. Trimming cost V 3 bases and J 5 bases; bases outside gene matches: 1. CDR1 is SGDLS, CDR2 YYNGEE, per germline. The CDR3 is 13 amino acids.

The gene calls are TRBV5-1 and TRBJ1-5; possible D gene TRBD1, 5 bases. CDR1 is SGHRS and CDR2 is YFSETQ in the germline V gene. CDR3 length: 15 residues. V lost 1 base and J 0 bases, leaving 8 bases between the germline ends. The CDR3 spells CASSLITGSNQPQHF. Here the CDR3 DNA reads TGCGCCAGCAGCTTGATCACAGGTAGCAATCAGCCCCAGCATTTT.

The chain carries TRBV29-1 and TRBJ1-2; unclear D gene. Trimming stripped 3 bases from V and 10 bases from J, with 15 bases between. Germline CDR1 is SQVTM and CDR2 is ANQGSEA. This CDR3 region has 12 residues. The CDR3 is CSVDNGQVDYTF. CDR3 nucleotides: TGCAGCGTTGATAATGGTCAGGTCGACTACACCTTC.

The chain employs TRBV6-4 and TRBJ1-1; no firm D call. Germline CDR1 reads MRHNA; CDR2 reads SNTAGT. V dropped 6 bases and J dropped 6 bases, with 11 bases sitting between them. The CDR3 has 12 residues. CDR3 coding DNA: TGTGCCAGCAGGTGTCTGGGAGCTGAAGCTTTCTTT. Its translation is CASRCLGAEAFF.

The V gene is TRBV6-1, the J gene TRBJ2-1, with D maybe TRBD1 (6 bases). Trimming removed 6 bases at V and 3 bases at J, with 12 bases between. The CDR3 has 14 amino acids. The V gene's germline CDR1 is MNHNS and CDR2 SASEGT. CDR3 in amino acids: CASRLQGSYNEQFF. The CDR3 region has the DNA TGTGCCAGCAGGTTACAGGGCAGCTACAATGAGCAGTTCTTC.

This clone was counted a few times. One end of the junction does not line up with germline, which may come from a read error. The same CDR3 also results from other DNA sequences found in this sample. The CDR3 DNA follows: TGTGCTAGCAGCCTTAGCACAGATACGCAGTATTTT. This gives the protein CASSLSTDTQYF. The genes are TRBV5-6 and TRBJ2-3; D remains unclear. CDR3 length: 12 residues. The germline gives CDR1 SGHDT, CDR2 YYEEEE.

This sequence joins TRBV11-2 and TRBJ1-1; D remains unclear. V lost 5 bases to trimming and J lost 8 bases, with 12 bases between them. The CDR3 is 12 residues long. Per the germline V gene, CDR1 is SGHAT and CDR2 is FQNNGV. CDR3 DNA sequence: TGTGCCAGCAGCCCCCTGGGGAGGGAAGCTTTCTTT. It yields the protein CASSPLGREAFF.

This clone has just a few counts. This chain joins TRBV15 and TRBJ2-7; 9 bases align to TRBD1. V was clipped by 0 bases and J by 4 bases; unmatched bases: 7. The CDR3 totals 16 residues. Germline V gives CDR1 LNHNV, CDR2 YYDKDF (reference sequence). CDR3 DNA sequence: TGTGCCACCAGCAGAGATGGGGACAGGGAATGGTACGAGCAGTACTTC. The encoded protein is CATSRDGDREWYEQYF.

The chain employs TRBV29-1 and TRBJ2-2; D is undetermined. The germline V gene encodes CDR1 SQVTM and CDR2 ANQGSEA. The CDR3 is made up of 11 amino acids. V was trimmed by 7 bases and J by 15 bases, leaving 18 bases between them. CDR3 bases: TGCAGCGCTGGCGGCTACGGAGAGGTGTTTTTT. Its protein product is CSAGGYGEVFF.

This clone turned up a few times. The CDR3: CASSQVWEGRGSNQPQHF. Here the CDR3 DNA reads TGTGCCAGCAGCCAAGTCTGGGAGGGCCGGGGCTCCAATCAGCCCCAGCATTTT. The chain couples TRBV4-2 to TRBJ1-5; a possible D gene is TRBD1 (5 bases). CDR1 and CDR2 from the germline V gene are LGHNA and YNFKEQ. Trimming removed 1 base at V and 3 bases at J, with 19 bases between. This CDR3 contains 18 residues.

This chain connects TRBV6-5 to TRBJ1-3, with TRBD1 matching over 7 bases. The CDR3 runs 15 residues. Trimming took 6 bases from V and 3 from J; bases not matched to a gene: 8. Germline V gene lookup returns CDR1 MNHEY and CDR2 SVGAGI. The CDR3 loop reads CASSRGGSVGNTIYF. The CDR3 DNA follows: TGTGCCAGCAGCCGAGGGGGCTCCGTTGGAAACACCATATATTTT.

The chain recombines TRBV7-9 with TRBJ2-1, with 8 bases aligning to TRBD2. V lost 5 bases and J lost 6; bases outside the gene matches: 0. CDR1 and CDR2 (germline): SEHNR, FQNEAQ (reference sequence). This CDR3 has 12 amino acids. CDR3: CASSRGGNEQFF. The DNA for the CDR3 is TGTGCCAGCAGCCGGGGGGGCAATGAGCAGTTCTTC.

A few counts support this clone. The CDR3 region has the DNA TGTGCCAGCAGGCAGGGCAATCAGCCCCAGCATTTT. It is translated as CASRQGNQPQHF. The chain has TRBV27 and TRBJ1-5; D gene unclear. From germline, CDR1 is MNHEY and CDR2 SMNVEV (reference sequence). Trimming stripped 6 bases from V and 2 bases from J, with 5 bases between. The CDR3 covers 12 residues.

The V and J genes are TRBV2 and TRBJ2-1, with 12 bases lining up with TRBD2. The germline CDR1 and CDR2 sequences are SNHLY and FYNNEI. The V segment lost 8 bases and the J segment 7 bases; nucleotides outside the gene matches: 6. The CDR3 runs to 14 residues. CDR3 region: CASLLAGGRNEQFF. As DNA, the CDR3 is TGTGCCAGCCTACTAGCGGGGGGTAGAAATGAGCAGTTCTTC.

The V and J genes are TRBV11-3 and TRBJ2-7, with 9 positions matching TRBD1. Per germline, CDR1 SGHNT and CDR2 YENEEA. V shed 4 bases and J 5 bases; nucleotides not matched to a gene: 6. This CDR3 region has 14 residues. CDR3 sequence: CASSSGQGRDEQYF. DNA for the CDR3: TGTGCCAGCAGCTCGGGACAGGGCAGGGACGAGCAGTACTTC.

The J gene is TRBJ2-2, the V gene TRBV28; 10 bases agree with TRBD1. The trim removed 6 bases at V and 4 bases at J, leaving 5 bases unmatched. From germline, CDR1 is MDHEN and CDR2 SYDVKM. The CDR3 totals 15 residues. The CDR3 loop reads CASRNRDRGTGELFF. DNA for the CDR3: TGTGCCAGCAGGAACCGGGACAGGGGCACCGGGGAGCTGTTTTTT. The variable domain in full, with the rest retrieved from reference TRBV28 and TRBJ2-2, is DVKVTQSSRYLVKRTGEKVFLECVQDMDHENMFWYRQDPGLGLRLIYFSYDVKMKEKGDIPEGYSVSREKKERFSLILESASTNQTSMYLCASRNRDRGTGELFFGEGSRLTVL.

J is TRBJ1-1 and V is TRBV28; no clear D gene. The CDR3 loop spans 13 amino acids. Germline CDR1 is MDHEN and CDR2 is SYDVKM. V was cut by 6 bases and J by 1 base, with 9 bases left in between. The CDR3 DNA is TGTGCCAGCAGAATCCAGGCGAACACTGAAGCTTTCTTT. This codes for CASRIQANTEAFF.